This T cell receptor (beta chain) was found in a study of T cells in severe cutaneous drug reactions. The donors had carbamazepine-induced Stevens-Johnson syndrome or toxic epidermal necrolysis. TCR subtype-specific primers in iRepertoire multiplex PCR prepared libraries for bulk and single-cell sequencing. TCRdb reprocessed the multiplex PCR reads and keeps a single row for each CDR3 protein, giving no DNA. Found here are approximately 9,600 distinct CDR3 sequences; the top ten clones hold about 19%. Sequences were obtained from cells from a skin blister. This receptor was obtained from a human donor with Stevens-Johnson syndrome, a severe cutaneous drug reaction.

CDR3 amino acids: CSAQKRDTLAGGRDENEQFF. The rearrangement links TRBV20-1 to TRBJ2-1; TCRdb gives TRBD2 as the D gene, but with no DNA this cannot be confirmed. The germline CDR1 and CDR2 sequences are DFQATT and SNEGSKA (reference sequence). This CDR3 is built from 20 residues.